The sequence of this T cell receptor (beta chain) was determined in a study of cytomegalovirus exposure and HLA in healthy donors. Study observations and caveats: Some V segments could not be told apart, so they were left out, TRBV6-2 and TRBV6-3 among them.

The CDR3 has 13 residues. The V end was cut by 3 bases, the J end by 3 bases, with 12 bases between. Germline V CDR1 and CDR2: SQVTM, ANQGSEA. As regards this clone: The antigen remains unidentified.

Researchers ran the PCR with 60 Vbeta and 13 Jbeta primers. Generated by immunoSEQ multiplex PCR, the TCRdb table keeps only in-frame clones and is missing some. Among around 150,000 clones listed, 82% were seen once. The J gene is TRBJ2-7, the V gene TRBV29-1, with D possibly TRBD1 on 5 matching bases. The receptor was isolated from a girl between 5 and 17 years old in good health and CMV-seropositive. The specimen was PBMCs. This CDR3 is CSVEGPPLYEQYF. The CDR3 bases are TGCAGCGTTGAGGGGCCTCCTCTCTACGAGCAGTACTTC.